One and the same sample provided the 15 T cell receptor beta chains below, sequenced in a study of shared clonotypes between healthy human individuals. Clones were read by immunoSEQ multiplex PCR, and TCRdb kept only the in-frame ones, dropping some. This table holds around 2.1 million clones, about 92% found once. CD45RO-negative, CCR7-positively selected cells formed the naive CD8 fraction, excluding terminally differentiated effector memory CD45RA+ cells. Source material: naive CD8+ T cells from PBMCs. Source of these receptors: a man between 18 and 35 years old in good health. Some clones in this sample may be carry-over from other donors' samples.

This clone was picked up one time. The chain links TRBV29-1 to TRBJ2-1; TRBD1 agrees at 10 bases. The V gene's germline CDR1 is SQVTM and CDR2 ANQGSEA. V trimming: 1 base; J trimming: 10 bases; junction bases outside the gene matches: 10. This CDR3 contains 15 residues. CDR3 sequence (DNA): TGCAGCGTTGAAGCGGAAGGACAGGGGGGAATGGAGCAGTTCTTC. Amino acids: CSVEAEGQGGMEQFF.

V and J are TRBV10-2 and TRBJ2-5; TRBD2 is a possible D gene (6 bases). Trimming removed 7 bases from V and 5 bases from J, with 14 bases in between. Germline V gene sequence: CDR1 WSHSY, CDR2 SAAADI. The CDR3 covers 13 residues. The CDR3 reads CASIQSRGETQYF. CDR3 in DNA: TGCGCCAGCATTCAGAGTCGGGGGGAGACCCAGTACTTC.

The chain is built from TRBV7-9 and TRBJ2-7, with 8 nucleotides matching TRBD2. This CDR3 comprises 15 residues. The germline CDR1 and CDR2 sequences are SEHNR and FQNEAQ (reference sequence). V was clipped by 8 bases and J by 3 bases; unmatched bases: 12. The CDR3 DNA is TGTGCCAGCGCCAACCCGGGACTAGATGTCTACGAGCAGTACTTC. It specifies CASANPGLDVYEQYF.

The chain carries TRBV19 and TRBJ2-4; no reliable D call. Trimming cost V 6 bases and J 4 bases, with 13 bases left between them. The CDR3 runs 14 residues. Germline V gene lookup returns CDR1 LNHDA and CDR2 SQIVND (reference sequence). The DNA of the CDR3 is TGTGCCAGTAGCCTTTTTGGAACAAAAAACATTCAGTACTTC. It codes for CASSLFGTKNIQYF.

This chain uses TRBV6-6 with TRBJ1-2; TRBD1 agrees at 8 bases. This CDR3 spans 15 amino acids. Germline lookup yields CDR1 MNHNY and CDR2 SVGAGI (reference sequence). With V trimmed by 1 base and J by 4 bases, 5 bases remained unmatched. The CDR3 sequence: CASSYFSTGGYGYTF. CDR3 nucleotides: TGTGCCAGCAGTTACTTTAGTACAGGGGGCTATGGCTACACCTTC.

This chain connects TRBV28 to TRBJ1-1; possible D gene TRBD1, 6 bases. Germline V gene sequence: CDR1 MDHEN, CDR2 SYDVKM. V lost 2 bases and J 11 bases, leaving 15 bases between the germline ends. The CDR3 has 13 amino acids. For the CDR3, the DNA is TGTGCCAGCAGTTTAGTCAAATACAGGGAGGCTTTCTTT. It encodes CASSLVKYREAFF.

CDR3 nucleotide sequence: TGTGCCAGCAGCGTAGGGACAGGGAACAATGAGCAGTTCTTC. Its protein product is CASSVGTGNNEQFF. The chain is built from TRBV9 and TRBJ2-1; TRBD1 matches at 8 bases. The CDR3 contains 14 residues. Germline V gene data show CDR1 as SGDLS and CDR2 as YYNGEE. V trimming: 0 bases; J trimming: 5 bases; junction bases outside the gene matches: 1.

This chain connects TRBV25-1 to TRBJ2-7; no reliable D call. Germline loops: CDR1 MGHDK, CDR2 SYGVNS. V lost 4 bases and J lost 6, with 16 bases in between. The CDR3 has 14 amino acids. The CDR3: CASSARLDGGEQYF. The CDR3 bases are TGTGCCAGCAGTGCGCGCCTCGATGGCGGCGAGCAGTACTTC.

This rearrangement joins TRBV4-2 to TRBJ1-2; a weak D match, TRBD1 (5 bases). The CDR3 spans 16 residues. Trimming took 0 bases from V and 1 from J, leaving 12 bases between them. Germline V gene lookup returns CDR1 LGHNA and CDR2 YNFKEQ. The CDR3 loop reads CASSQDQGTINYGYTF. DNA for the CDR3: TGTGCCAGCAGCCAAGATCAAGGGACGATTAACTATGGCTACACCTTC.

About this clone: The same CDR3 can be traced to other DNA sequences in this sample. The chain links TRBV27 to TRBJ2-3; D is undetermined. In germline, CDR1 is MNHEY, CDR2 SMNVEV (reference sequence). Trimming removed 4 bases from V and 2 bases from J, with 7 bases in between. The CDR3 consists of 13 residues. The CDR3 nucleotides read TGTGCCAGCAGTTCTCCTCCCACAGATACGCAGTATTTT. Its protein product is CASSSPPTDTQYF.

The chain joins TRBV27 to TRBJ2-7; D gene ambiguous. From germline, CDR1 is MNHEY and CDR2 SMNVEV (reference sequence). The V and J ends lost 2 bases and 3 bases respectively, with 8 bases between them. There are 13 residues in the CDR3. As DNA, the CDR3 is TGTGCCAGCAGTTTAGACATGGACTACGAGCAGTACTTC. It encodes CASSLDMDYEQYF.

Concerning this clone: This same CDR3 is encoded by further DNA sequences in the sample. The chain couples TRBV30 to TRBJ1-5; D ambiguous. The germline V and J ends were trimmed by 2 bases and 3 bases, with 8 bases remaining between them. Germline V lookup: CDR1 GTSNPN, CDR2 SVGIG (reference sequence). The CDR3 loop spans 13 amino acids. CDR3 DNA: TGTGCCTGGAGTAGCGGTCTCAATCAGCCCCAGCATTTT. This codes for CAWSSGLNQPQHF. The full variable domain, rest sourced from reference TRBV30 and TRBJ1-5, is SQTIHQWPATLVQPVGSPLSLECTVEGTSNPNLYWYRQAAGRGLQLLFYSVGIGQISSEVPQNLSASRPQDRQFILSSKKLLLSDSGFYLCAWSSGLNQPQHFGDGTRLSIL.

The chain joins TRBV6-5 to TRBJ2-7, with 7 nucleotides matching TRBD1. Germline lookup yields CDR1 MNHEY and CDR2 SVGAGI. CDR3 length equals 15 residues. V lost 3 bases to trimming and J lost 1 base; unmatched junction nucleotides: 6. CDR3 bases: TGTGCCAGCAGTTATAAAGGGGGCCTTTCCTACGAGCAGTACTTC. This sequence encodes CASSYKGGLSYEQYF.

In this sample, this clone turned up once. The chain uses TRBV28 and TRBJ2-7, with 7 bases lining up with TRBD2. Germline V gives CDR1 MDHEN, CDR2 SYDVKM. V lost 8 bases and J lost 2; bases outside the gene matches: 6. The CDR3 totals 13 residues. The CDR3 bases are TGTGCCAGCGTCCGGGAGGATGCCTACGAGCAGTACTTC. It yields the protein CASVREDAYEQYF.

The V and J genes are TRBV27 and TRBJ2-7; D is undetermined. V lost 5 bases and J 2 bases, leaving 13 bases between the germline ends. Germline V CDR1 and CDR2: MNHEY, SMNVEV (reference sequence). This CDR3 spans 14 amino acids. CDR3 in amino acids: CASSRGRHTYEQYF. DNA for the CDR3: TGTGCCAGCAGTCGAGGACGGCATACCTACGAGCAGTACTTC.